This record concerns one T cell receptor (beta chain) sequence. The record originates from a study of blood T cells in healthy people across ages. Combining a sample-barcoded 5' primer with a J-beta primer mix, a second PCR ran for 7 to 11 cycles. TCRdb independently ran MiXCR on the 5' RACE reads; one entry per CDR3 protein. The sample holds around 1.1 million distinct CDR3 sequences, more than 30% seen once. The CDR3 is 19 residues long. CDR1 and CDR2 from the germline V gene are SGHTA and FQGNSA. The V and J ends lost 0 bases and 4 bases, in that order; junction bases with no gene match: 10. Total RNA, at least 6 micrograms per sample, was extracted from PBMCs.

This TCR was recovered from a man between 18 and 29 years old in good health. The sequenced sample consisted of blood. The rearrangement uses TRBV7-2 and TRBJ2-3, with 13 nucleotides matching TRBD2. CDR3 sequence: CASSLAGTSGDSIADTQYF. The CDR3 DNA is TGTGCCAGCAGCTTAGCGGGGACTAGCGGGGACTCGATCGCAGATACGCAGTATTTT.